Presented here are 13 T cell receptor beta chains from one specimen sequenced in a study of graft-versus-host responses after intestinal transplantation (dated by TCRdb to the early 2020s). For these TCRs, the target antigens are not known. The library relied on the immunoSEQ multiplex PCR assay. Imported from immuneACCESS, the table was reduced by TCRdb to in-frame sequences with V and J called. These copies leave out some clones; in studies compared against another copy, an unresolved V gene accounts for under half, and the cause of the remainder is not known. In this sample the table shows nearly 95,000 clones, roughly 91% of which occur a single time. About 2% of the sample comes from the top ten. The time point label here, explained by the study, means: cells obtained before transplantation from donor or recipient. This material consisted of unstimulated CD8+ T cells sorted from spleen or lymph node cells, taken before intestinal transplant. The receptors originated from a human donor who received an intestinal transplant.

The V call is TRBV27, the J call TRBJ1-2; no clear D gene. Germline CDR1 and CDR2: MNHEY and SMNVEV (reference sequence). Trimming pared 0 bases from V and 5 bases from J, leaving 10 bases between. The CDR3 extends over 14 amino acids. CDR3 sequence (DNA): TGTGCCAGCAGTTTATCCCGCCCCGAGTATGGCTACACCTTC. Translating it yields CASSLSRPEYGYTF.

The chain couples TRBV19 to TRBJ2-3; TRBD2 matches at 7 bases. The CDR3 is made up of 17 amino acids. V gave up 4 bases and J gave up 2 bases; unmatched junction bases: 12. Per germline, CDR1 LNHDA and CDR2 SQIVND (reference sequence). For the CDR3, the DNA is TGTGCCAGTAGTAGTCTTGGGGGGGTGACCCTCACAGATACGCAGTATTTT. It specifies CASSSLGGVTLTDTQYF. Combining the CDR3 with reference TRBV19 and TRBJ2-3 gives the whole variable domain DGGITQSPKYLFRKEGQNVTLSCEQNLNHDAMYWYRQDPGQGLRLIYYSQIVNDFQKGDIAEGYSVSREKKESFPLTVTSAQKNPTAFYLCASSSLGGVTLTDTQYFGPGTRLTVL.

The table lists this clone with a count of one. The rearrangement joins TRBV10-3 to TRBJ2-3, with TRBD2 as a possible D gene (6 bases). Germline-derived CDR1 and CDR2 are ENHRY and SYGVKD. CDR3 size: 14 residues. Trimming took 4 bases from V and 1 from J, leaving 9 bases between them. The CDR3 DNA reads as TGTGCCATCAGTGGGTGGGGGGGCACAGATACGCAGTATTTT. It codes for CAISGWGGTDTQYF.

The chain combines TRBV4-3 with TRBJ2-6; 8 bases are shared with TRBD1. This CDR3 comprises 18 residues. CDR1 is LGHNA and CDR2 is YSLEER in the germline V gene. The trim removed 0 bases at V and 0 bases at J, leaving 4 bases unmatched. The CDR3 DNA is TGCGCCAGCAGCCAAGATGGACAGGGCAGCTCTGGGGCCAACGTCCTGACTTTC. Its protein product is CASSQDGQGSSGANVLTF.

Comments on this clone: The junction differs from germline at one of its ends, possibly a read error. V usage is TRBV6-5 and J usage is TRBJ2-7; TRBD2 might be the D (5 bases). CDR1 MNHEY and CDR2 SVGAGI come from the germline V gene. The CDR3 contains 15 residues. CDR3 residues: CASSPYWESSHEQYF. CDR3 nucleotide sequence: TGTGCCAGCAGTCCCTATTGGGAGAGCTCCCACGAGCAGTACTTC.

CDR3 residues: CASSWGTGGYYEQYF. The CDR3 region has the DNA TGCGCCAGCAGCTGGGGGACAGGGGGGTACTACGAGCAGTACTTC. The chain combines TRBV5-1 with TRBJ2-7; 11 bases line up with TRBD1. The CDR3 is 15 residues long. V lost 3 bases, J lost 3 bases, and 5 bases stayed unmatched. Germline assignment: CDR1 SGHRS and CDR2 YFSETQ.

The chain couples TRBV9 to TRBJ2-5; 7 positions match TRBD2. CDR3 length: 15 amino acids. Germline CDR1 and CDR2: SGDLS and YYNGEE. Trimming at V came to 0 bases and at J to 3 bases, leaving 5 bases not matched to a gene. The CDR3, as DNA: TGTGCCAGCAGCGTAGCTCAAGGACTAGAAGAGACCCAGTACTTC. Encoded protein: CASSVAQGLEETQYF.

The gene calls are TRBV11-2 and TRBJ2-7; D may be TRBD2 (5 bases). Trimming took 5 bases from V and 0 from J, leaving 11 bases between them. This CDR3 has 14 amino acids. Germline loops: CDR1 SGHAT, CDR2 FQNNGV. The CDR3 protein is CASSAPGSSYEQYF. The DNA of the CDR3 is TGTGCCAGCAGCGCACCGGGATCCTCCTACGAGCAGTACTTC.

The genes are TRBV27 and TRBJ2-7, with 10 bases identical to TRBD1. With V trimmed by 7 bases and J by 5 bases, 5 bases remained unmatched. The germline CDR1 and CDR2 sequences are MNHEY and SMNVEV (reference sequence). This CDR3 is built from 13 residues. Written as DNA, the CDR3 is TGTGCCAGCATTGGGACAGGGGATGACGAGCAGTACTTC. It specifies CASIGTGDDEQYF.

This clone was observed a few times. The same CDR3 arises from other DNA sequences in this sample as well. The chain recombines TRBV19 with TRBJ1-3; D ambiguous. This CDR3 spans 15 amino acids. With 3 bases removed from V and 0 bases from J, the gap between germline ends came to 9 bases. Germline CDR1 reads LNHDA; CDR2 reads SQIVND (reference sequence). The CDR3 loop is CASSMAGSSGNTIYF. The DNA for the CDR3 is TGTGCCAGTAGTATGGCGGGAAGCTCTGGAAACACCATATATTTT.

The genes are TRBV5-1 and TRBJ2-2; 14 bases align to TRBD2. V lost 3 bases, J lost 5 bases, and 6 bases stayed unmatched. Germline V CDR1 and CDR2: SGHRS, YFSETQ. The CDR3 spans 17 residues. The CDR3, as DNA: TGCGCCAGCAGCTACGCCGGGACTAGCGGGGGTACCGGGGAGCTGTTTTTT. This gives the protein CASSYAGTSGGTGELFF.

The gene calls are TRBV7-9 and TRBJ1-2; TRBD1 might be the D (5 bases). This CDR3 is built from 14 residues. The V and J ends lost 5 bases and 0 bases respectively, with 10 bases between them. In germline, CDR1 is SEHNR, CDR2 FQNEAQ (reference sequence). DNA of the CDR3: TGTGCCAGCAGCCCGGACACGTCTAACTATGGCTACACCTTC. It codes for CASSPDTSNYGYTF.

The chain uses TRBV7-2 and TRBJ2-7, with 7 positions matching TRBD2. The CDR3 has 14 amino acids. CDR1 is SGHTA, CDR2 FQGNSA, per germline. V trimming: 5 bases; J trimming: 4 bases; junction bases outside the gene matches: 8. The CDR3 nucleotides are TGTGCCAGCAGCCCAGCGGGGCCAGAGTACGAGCAGTACTTC. Residues: CASSPAGPEYEQYF.